This TCR beta chain was captured by sequencing in a study of T cell responses to AZD1222 COVID-19 vaccine. The repertoire was sequenced with immunoSEQ multiplex PCR; TCRdb's copy has only in-frame clones and lacks some. The sample includes approximately 190,000 clones, roughly 93% seen only once; the top ten take 0.99%. Germline CDR1 reads DFQATT; CDR2 reads SNEGSKA (reference sequence). The CDR3 runs to 14 residues. Trimming took 3 bases from V and 0 from J, leaving 11 bases between them. This sequence joins TRBV20-1 and TRBJ1-1, with D tentatively TRBD1 (5 bases). Sequenced material: peripheral blood, taken on day 0 of AZD1222 vaccination. This receptor was identified in an adult in good health. DNA for the CDR3: TGCAGTGCTAGTGTTGGGGCCATGAACACTGAAGCTTTCTTT. This gives the protein CSASVGAMNTEAFF.